The source of this T cell receptor (beta chain) is a study of patients and donors after allogeneic stem cell transplantation. One entry per CDR3 protein, called by TCRdb with MiXCR from the RT-PCR reads. The data hold under 200,000 distinct CDR3 sequences, with 20% to 25% observed a single time. Germline V gives CDR1 SGDLS, CDR2 YYNGEE. V was clipped by 4 bases and J by 8 bases, with 10 bases between them. The length of the CDR3 is 13 residues. This receptor was obtained from a human donor who was either an allogeneic HSCT recipient or a stem cell or donor lymphocyte infusion donor (not recorded which). It is not recorded whose cells these are; they may come from a transplant donor. Material for sequencing was blood, either unsorted or a sorted T cell fraction (not recorded which). The chain has TRBV9 and TRBJ1-6; the D is unclear. In nucleotides, the CDR3 is TGTGCCAGCAGCATGGCGGGAGATTCACCCCTCCACTTT. Its translation: CASSMAGDSPLHF.